A selection of T cell receptor beta chains follows, all from one sample in a study of blood T cell repertoires in COVID-19. Sequencing used immunoSEQ multiplex PCR; TCRdb keeps in-frame clones, though not all of them. The sample has roughly 200,000 clones, nearly 90% seen once. Sequencing was carried out using peripheral blood. These receptors originate from a woman between 40 and 50 years old who had recovered from COVID-19. Each CDR3 is given with its conserved first and last residue. A D gene is named only where the DNA matches it firmly.

NA	TRBV3-1/TRBV3-2	13	CASSPRERTEAFF
TRBD1	TRBV29-1	16	CSVVSHVQGAGTEAFF
TRBD1	TRBV5-1	18	CASSLPDSGTGYNTEAFF
NA	TRBV6-1	15	CASSEDTSWRGEQFF
NA	TRBV4-1	15	CASSQEEVRKETQYF
NA	TRBV28	17	CASSLYPGRATNYGYTF
NA	TRBV7-2	13	CASSFRGSTEAFF
TRBD2	TRBV28	18	CASTLPGDGLAGADTQYF
TRBD1	TRBV29-1	14	CSVEAGGSLYEQYF
TRBD1	TRBV30	12	CAWGLGGGEQFF
TRBD2	TRBV27	16	CASSWGTSLAGNEQFF
NA	TRBV19	12	CASSIGSGELFF
TRBD1	TRBV20-1	14	CSASGGTGKQPQHF
TRBD1	TRBV25-1	14	CASRPTGENTEAFF
NA	TRBV24-1	16	CATSDLTSRPVETQYF
NA	TRBV11-3	18	CASSLVGQVGRNPNEQFF
TRBD1	TRBV9	16	CASSVAGSGGDSPLHF
TRBD1	TRBV5-6	14	CASDFRGRYNEQFF
NA	TRBV7-2	15	CASSLSWTDNQPQHF